This passage covers 20 T cell receptor beta chains from one sample sequenced in a study of CD8+ T cells in alopecia areata. Reverse transcribed after extraction, RNA yielded cDNA as the sequencing template. Clones were sequenced by immunoSEQ multiplex PCR, and TCRdb holds only the in-frame ones, with some missing. The sample yields about 210,000 clones, roughly 64% seen once. Treatment noted: oral pan-JAK inhibitor, 5-10 mg twice daily. The sequencing used CD4+ T cells sorted from blood, collected at week 4, from a patient treated with tofacitinib. The receptors here all came from a human donor with alopecia areata.

This chain connects TRBV4-1 to TRBJ2-3, with D maybe TRBD2 (5 bases). The CDR3 loop spans 14 amino acids. Germline V lookup: CDR1 MGHRA, CDR2 YSYEKL. V gave up 1 base and J gave up 0 bases, with 5 bases separating them. CDR3 coding DNA: TGCGCCAGCAGCCAAGGGACTAGCACAGATACGCAGTATTTT. Translating it yields CASSQGTSTDTQYF.

The gene calls are TRBV7-2 and TRBJ2-7; D unclear. Trimming left V 6 bases short and J 4 bases short, with 7 bases between. Germline V gene data show CDR1 as SGHTA and CDR2 as FQGNSA. This CDR3 has 11 residues. The DNA for the CDR3 is TGTGCCAGCAGGTTGTTGTACGAGCAGTACTTC. It translates to CASRLLYEQYF.

The rearrangement uses TRBV29-1 and TRBJ1-4; no firm D call. The germline V and J ends were trimmed by 5 bases and 2 bases, with 6 bases remaining between them. This CDR3 region has 12 residues. Germline CDR1 SQVTM, CDR2 ANQGSEA. DNA for the CDR3: TGCAGCGTTAAACAGACTAATGAAAAACTGTTTTTT. It translates to CSVKQTNEKLFF.

The table lists this clone with a few counts. The genes are TRBV7-9 and TRBJ2-7, with 7 bases that match TRBD1. The CDR3 spans 16 residues. CDR1 and CDR2 from the germline V gene are SEHNR and FQNEAQ (reference sequence). Trimming removed 6 bases from V and 1 base from J; junction bases left unmatched: 12. This chain's CDR3 is CASSQTTGLRSYEQYF. The CDR3 nucleotides read TGTGCCAGCAGTCAAACGACAGGGCTCCGATCCTACGAGCAGTACTTC.

The chain links TRBV29-1 to TRBJ2-3, with TRBD2 matching over 9 bases. The CDR3 sequence is 14 residues long. Germline assignment: CDR1 SQVTM and CDR2 ANQGSEA. Trimming removed 3 bases from V and 5 bases from J; junction bases left unmatched: 6. Here the CDR3 reads CSVEDSGGLDTQYF. CDR3 in DNA: TGCAGCGTTGAGGATAGCGGGGGTCTAGATACGCAGTATTTT.

The CDR3 bases are TGCGCCAGCAGCTTGCAGCCCAACACCGGGGAGCTGTTTTTT. This translates into CASSLQPNTGELFF. The chain is built from TRBV5-1 and TRBJ2-2; D uncertain. The CDR3 covers 14 residues. Germline V lookup: CDR1 SGHRS, CDR2 YFSETQ. The V end lost 1 base, the J end lost 2 bases, and 6 bases lay between the germline ends. Full variable domain (missing parts from reference TRBV5-1 and TRBJ2-2): KAGVTQTPRYLIKTRGQQVTLSCSPISGHRSVSWYQQTPGQGLQFLFEYFSETQRNKGNFPGRFSGRQFSNSRSEMNVSTLELGDSALYLCASSLQPNTGELFFGEGSRLTVL.

This chain links TRBV7-9 with TRBJ2-6; D call uncertain. The CDR3 runs 14 residues. In germline, CDR1 is SEHNR, CDR2 FQNEAQ (reference sequence). Trimming stripped 5 bases from V and 0 bases from J, with 5 bases between. The CDR3 sequence: CASSPTSGANVLTF. The CDR3 DNA follows: TGTGCCAGCAGCCCGACCTCTGGGGCCAACGTCCTGACTTTC.

A word on this clone: This may stem from a read error, because a much larger clone lies one nucleotide away. The CDR3 region has the DNA TGTGCCAGCAGCTTGGCTGGGGCCAACGTCCTGACTTTC. It is translated as CASSLAGANVLTF. This rearrangement joins TRBV11-1 to TRBJ2-6; D call uncertain. Germline lookup yields CDR1 SGHAT and CDR2 FQDESV (reference sequence). V was shortened by 3 bases and J by 2 bases, with 2 bases between the two germline ends. This CDR3 has 13 amino acids.

J is TRBJ2-5 and V is TRBV7-2, with D uncertain. CDR3 length: 12 residues. V was pared by 3 bases and J by 5 bases, with 7 bases between. Germline V lookup: CDR1 SGHTA, CDR2 FQGNSA. CDR3 DNA: TGTGCCAGCAGCTTGCCGGTGGAGACCCAGTACTTC. Protein product: CASSLPVETQYF. The variable domain in full, with the rest retrieved from reference TRBV7-2 and TRBJ2-5, is GAGVSQSPSNKVTEKGKDVELRCDPISGHTALYWYRQSLGQGLEFLIYFQGNSAPDKSGLPSDRFSAERTGGSVSTLTIQRTQQEDSAVYLCASSLPVETQYFGPGTRLLVL.

J is TRBJ1-2 and V is TRBV6-5; TRBD1 might be the D (5 bases). In germline, CDR1 is MNHEY, CDR2 SVGAGI. The CDR3 sequence is 13 residues long. V was trimmed by 5 bases and J by 4 bases, leaving 11 bases between them. Here the CDR3 reads CASSLRDSYGYTF. As DNA, the CDR3 is TGTGCCAGCAGTCTCCGAGACAGCTATGGCTACACCTTC.

This chain links TRBV30 with TRBJ1-4, with D possibly matching TRBD1 (5 bases). CDR3 length: 13 residues. V shed 3 bases and J shed 7 bases, with 12 bases lying between them. Germline CDR1 reads GTSNPN; CDR2 reads SVGIG (reference sequence). In DNA, the CDR3 is TGTGCCTGGAGCCCCGGGGGACCTGAAAAACTGTTTTTT. Its translation is CAWSPGGPEKLFF.

CDR3 DNA: TGTGCCAGCAGCTTGGGCCGGGGGGACACCGGGGAGCTGTTTTTT. It encodes CASSLGRGDTGELFF. V and J are TRBV7-9 and TRBJ2-2; 7 bases are a match to TRBD2. V gave up 3 bases and J gave up 3 bases; unmatched junction bases: 4. This CDR3 spans 15 amino acids. CDR1 is SEHNR and CDR2 is FQNEAQ in the germline V gene (reference sequence).

This chain connects TRBV7-8 to TRBJ2-1, with D unclear. CDR1 is SGHVS, CDR2 FQNEAQ, per germline. The CDR3 sequence is 14 residues long. Trimming removed 5 bases at V and 3 bases at J, with 11 bases between. The CDR3 DNA is TGTGCCAGCAGCCTCATCAAGGTCTACAATGAGCAGTTCTTC. Amino acid sequence: CASSLIKVYNEQFF.

The V gene is TRBV29-1, the J gene TRBJ1-1, with unresolved D. Germline CDR1 is SQVTM and CDR2 is ANQGSEA. The CDR3 spans 12 residues. The V gene lost 0 bases and the J gene lost 4 bases, with 6 bases spanning the gap. Here the CDR3 reads CSVEDPGTEAFF. CDR3 sequence (DNA): TGCAGCGTTGAAGATCCCGGCACTGAAGCTTTCTTT.

The chain carries TRBV30 and TRBJ2-6; a weak D match, TRBD1 (5 bases). CDR1 is GTSNPN and CDR2 is SVGIG in the germline V gene (reference sequence). This CDR3 comprises 16 residues. V lost 2 bases, J lost 4 bases, and 15 bases lay in between. The CDR3 region has the DNA TGTGCCTGGAGTCCTCGACAGTCTACCGGGGCCAACGTCCTGACTTTC. Residues: CAWSPRQSTGANVLTF.

This chain joins TRBV2 and TRBJ2-2; maybe TRBD1 (6 bases). V shed 11 bases and J shed 0 bases, with 13 bases lying between them. Germline values: CDR1 SNHLY, CDR2 FYNNEI. CDR3 length equals 14 residues. This CDR3 reads CAQQTGSNTGELFF. The CDR3 region has the DNA TGTGCCCAGCAAACAGGGTCGAACACCGGGGAGCTGTTTTTT.

The V call is TRBV18, the J call TRBJ1-6; 11 nucleotides line up with TRBD1. The CDR3 loop spans 15 amino acids. The germline CDR1 and CDR2 sequences are KGHSH and LQKENI. Trimming cost V 3 bases and J 8 bases; bases outside gene matches: 3. The DNA for the CDR3 is TGTGCCAGCTCACCGCCGGGACAGGGGGATTCACCCCTCCACTTT. Its protein product is CASSPPGQGDSPLHF.

This chain connects TRBV11-1 to TRBJ2-5; a weak D match, TRBD2 (6 bases). Trimming took off 7 bases at V and 4 bases at J, with 13 bases between the two ends. The CDR3 is made up of 13 amino acids. Germline CDR1 reads SGHAT; CDR2 reads FQDESV (reference sequence). The CDR3 DNA sequence: TGTGCCAGCACCTTTGGGGGAGGAGAGACCCAGTACTTC. The encoded protein is CASTFGGGETQYF.

The gene calls are TRBV25-1 and TRBJ2-7; 7 bases are a match to TRBD1. CDR3 length: 14 amino acids. V lost 6 bases to trimming and J lost 6 bases; unmatched junction nucleotides: 11. Germline V gene sequence: CDR1 MGHDK, CDR2 SYGVNS. The DNA for the CDR3 is TGTGCCAGCAGGGCGACAGGGACCTCCGCCGAGCAGTACTTC. Translated, it gives CASRATGTSAEQYF.

The rearrangement joins TRBV30 to TRBJ2-2; D gene unclear. CDR3 length: 11 amino acids. Between the trimmed V and J ends, which lost 7 bases and 7 bases, there was a span of 10 bases. The germline V gene has CDR1 GTSNPN and CDR2 SVGIG (reference sequence). For the CDR3, the DNA is TGTGCCTCGGAGACGGGCGGGGAGCTGTTTTTT. It yields the protein CASETGGELFF.